The entry that follows covers one T cell receptor beta chain sequence. V lost 0 bases and J 7 bases, leaving 6 bases between the germline ends. The germline gives CDR1 PRHDT, CDR2 FYEKMQ (reference sequence). This CDR3 comprises 12 residues. This entry comes from a study of blood T cell repertoires in COVID-19. Study at large: COVID-19 samples, acute and convalescent, were from the United States, Italy and Spain. T cells, B-cell-depleted T cells, or PBMCs provided the cDNA or gDNA that served as material.

In the study's own analysis: It was from reference gene primer amplification that nucleated cell counts were estimated. Profiled with immunoSEQ multiplex PCR; TCRdb holds only in-frame clones, not every one. The V and J calls and clone size are taken from that table; D and trimming were inferred from the DNA. There are about 57,000 clones in the sample; about 81% occur only once, and roughly a fifth lies in the top ten. The sequence was collected from a woman in her sixties or seventies with acute or convalescent COVID-19. The chain uses TRBV13 and TRBJ1-1, with D uncertain. Sequenced: peripheral blood. The CDR3 reads CASSLGQSEAFF. CDR3 in DNA: TGTGCCAGCAGCTTAGGACAGAGTGAAGCTTTCTTT.